This passage covers 3 T cell receptor beta chains from one sample sequenced in a study of blood T cell repertoires in COVID-19. Some clones are missing from TCRdb's copy, which holds only in-frame ones; the method was immunoSEQ multiplex PCR. The table has more than 200,000 clones, roughly 86% seen once. Sequenced input: peripheral blood. These receptor sequences come from a woman in her fifties or sixties with acute or convalescent COVID-19.

The V gene is TRBV6-6, the J gene TRBJ1-6; 7 bases agree with TRBD1. The germline V gene has CDR1 MNHNY and CDR2 SVGAGI (reference sequence). This CDR3 comprises 15 residues. V lost 5 bases to trimming and J lost 10 bases; unmatched junction nucleotides: 11. CDR3 DNA: TGTGCCAGCAGTGACATGACAGGGTTAGGCTCACCCCTCCACTTT. Protein sequence: CASSDMTGLGSPLHF.

The V call is TRBV4-2, the J call TRBJ1-5, with 8 bases aligning to TRBD1. The J segment lost 6 bases and the V segment lost 1 base, leaving 11 bases of the junction unmatched. The CDR3 has 17 residues. The V gene's germline CDR1 is LGHNA and CDR2 YNFKEQ. The CDR3 spells CASSQVQGAGFSQPQHF. CDR3 in DNA: TGTGCCAGCAGCCAAGTGCAGGGGGCTGGTTTTAGTCAGCCCCAGCATTTT.

This clone has just one count. The CDR3 DNA sequence: TGTGCCAGCAGAGGGGGGGAAGGGGCCCTGAACACTGAAGCTTTCTTT. Its protein is CASRGGEGALNTEAFF. The chain combines TRBV25-1 with TRBJ1-1; a weak D match, TRBD1 (6 bases). Germline assignment: CDR1 MGHDK and CDR2 SYGVNS. This CDR3 has 16 residues. With 6 bases removed from V and 0 bases from J, the gap between germline ends came to 17 bases.